This TCR beta chain was sequenced in a study of T cell repertoires in cytomegalovirus infection. As for the study in general: It was the public TCR beta signatures that indicated both CMV infection and matching HLA type. Whole-study findings and limits: HLA-C-restricted CMV-specific TCR beta clonotypes were dominant in the ex vivo response.

This CDR3 is built from 15 residues. V dropped 7 bases and J dropped 2; count of bases not matched to a gene: 7. CDR1 and CDR2 (germline): MNHEY, SVGEGT. From the reads, TCRdb called clonotypes with MiXCR, one entry per CDR3 protein. This repertoire shows around 210,000 distinct CDR3 sequences, under 8.5% found once; its top ten account for 6.5%. There are many counts of this clonotype. The antigen is unknown. Sequencing was carried out using PBMCs. The TCR sequence derives from a human donor in good health (CMV status not recorded). Some clones in this sample may be carry-over from other donors' samples. The rearrangement links TRBV6-2 or TRBV6-3 to TRBJ2-1; TRBD2 aligns across 8 bases. Here the CDR3 reads CASILSGGAYNEQFF. The CDR3 DNA is TGTGCCAGCATCCTAAGCGGGGGAGCCTACAATGAGCAGTTCTTC.